The present T cell receptor (beta chain) was sequenced within a study of OX40 agonist ivuxolimab in advanced cancers. Study information: Three patients got partial responses; one had hepatocellular carcinoma and two had cutaneous melanoma.

Regarding this clone: Its antigen remains unknown.

Study results and caveats: CD8+ T cells (on average) carried more expanded clones than CD4+ T cells. Patients who responded partially at 0.1-3.0 mg/kg showed clonal expansion ranking among the lowest. At doses 0.1 to 3.0 mg/kg, CD4+ and CD8+ clones expanded.

This CDR3 contains 11 residues. Trimming removed 5 bases from V and 10 bases from J, with 12 bases in between. CDR1 is SEHNR and CDR2 is FQNEAQ in the germline V gene (reference sequence). Assay: immunoSEQ multiplex PCR; the TCRdb copy retains only in-frame clones and omits some. The top ten hold approximately 2.5% of the sample, which has tens of thousands of clones, 86% seen once. This receptor was identified in an adult with an advanced solid tumor such as melanoma, head and neck, liver or kidney cancer. Sequencing was performed on CD4+ or CD8+ T cells sorted from blood, taken in a trial of the OX40 agonist ivuxolimab. The chain combines TRBV7-9 with TRBJ2-7, with D possibly TRBD2 on 5 matching bases. The CDR3 region has the DNA TGTGCCAGCAGCCCTCGTACTAGTCAGTACTTC. As protein: CASSPRTSQYF. Filled out from reference TRBV7-9 and TRBJ2-7, the complete variable domain reads DTGVSQNPRHKITKRGQNVTFRCDPISEHNRLYWYRQTLGQGPEFLTYFQNEAQLEKSRLLSDRFSAERPKGSFSTLEIQRTEQGDSAMYLCASSPRTSQYFGPGTRLTVT.